The 2 T cell receptor beta chains presented below share a single source sample, sequenced in a study of blood T cell repertoires in COVID-19. Generated by immunoSEQ multiplex PCR, the TCRdb table keeps only in-frame clones and is missing some. The sample contains tens of thousands of clones, around 86% of which appear only once. Sequenced sample: peripheral blood. These receptors came from a man aged 50 to 59 with active or convalescent COVID-19.

V usage is TRBV18 and J usage is TRBJ1-5, with TRBD1 matching over 9 bases. Per germline, CDR1 KGHSH and CDR2 LQKENI. The CDR3 has 17 residues. With V trimmed by 2 bases and J by 9 bases, 14 bases remained unmatched. The CDR3 spells CASSPTGPGQGNRPQHF. For the CDR3, the DNA is TGTGCCAGCTCACCAACCGGCCCGGGACAGGGCAACAGGCCCCAGCATTTT.

In DNA, the CDR3 is TGTGCCAGCAGGAGAACAGGGGAAGAGACCCAGTACTTC. It is translated as CASRRTGEETQYF. The chain recombines TRBV6-5 with TRBJ2-5; 7 positions match TRBD1. The CDR3 sequence is 13 residues long. The V gene's germline CDR1 is MNHEY and CDR2 SVGAGI. With 6 bases clipped from V and 3 bases from J, the junction kept 4 bases outside the gene matches.